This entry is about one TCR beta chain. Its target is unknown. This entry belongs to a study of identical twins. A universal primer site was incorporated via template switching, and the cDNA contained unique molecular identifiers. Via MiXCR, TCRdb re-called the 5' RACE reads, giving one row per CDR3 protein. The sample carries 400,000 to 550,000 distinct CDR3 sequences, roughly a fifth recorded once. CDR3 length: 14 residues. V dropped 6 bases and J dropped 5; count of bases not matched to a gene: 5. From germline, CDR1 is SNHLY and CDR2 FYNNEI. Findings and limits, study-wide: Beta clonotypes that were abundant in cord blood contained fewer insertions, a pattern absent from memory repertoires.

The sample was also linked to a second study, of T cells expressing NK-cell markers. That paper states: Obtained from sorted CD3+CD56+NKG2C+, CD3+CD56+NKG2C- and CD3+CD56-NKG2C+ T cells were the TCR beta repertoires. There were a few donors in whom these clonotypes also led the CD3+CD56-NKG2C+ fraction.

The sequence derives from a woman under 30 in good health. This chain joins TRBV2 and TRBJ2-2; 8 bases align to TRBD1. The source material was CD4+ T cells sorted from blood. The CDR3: CASRADRATGELFF. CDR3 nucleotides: TGTGCCAGCAGGGCGGACAGGGCAACCGGGGAGCTGTTTTTT.